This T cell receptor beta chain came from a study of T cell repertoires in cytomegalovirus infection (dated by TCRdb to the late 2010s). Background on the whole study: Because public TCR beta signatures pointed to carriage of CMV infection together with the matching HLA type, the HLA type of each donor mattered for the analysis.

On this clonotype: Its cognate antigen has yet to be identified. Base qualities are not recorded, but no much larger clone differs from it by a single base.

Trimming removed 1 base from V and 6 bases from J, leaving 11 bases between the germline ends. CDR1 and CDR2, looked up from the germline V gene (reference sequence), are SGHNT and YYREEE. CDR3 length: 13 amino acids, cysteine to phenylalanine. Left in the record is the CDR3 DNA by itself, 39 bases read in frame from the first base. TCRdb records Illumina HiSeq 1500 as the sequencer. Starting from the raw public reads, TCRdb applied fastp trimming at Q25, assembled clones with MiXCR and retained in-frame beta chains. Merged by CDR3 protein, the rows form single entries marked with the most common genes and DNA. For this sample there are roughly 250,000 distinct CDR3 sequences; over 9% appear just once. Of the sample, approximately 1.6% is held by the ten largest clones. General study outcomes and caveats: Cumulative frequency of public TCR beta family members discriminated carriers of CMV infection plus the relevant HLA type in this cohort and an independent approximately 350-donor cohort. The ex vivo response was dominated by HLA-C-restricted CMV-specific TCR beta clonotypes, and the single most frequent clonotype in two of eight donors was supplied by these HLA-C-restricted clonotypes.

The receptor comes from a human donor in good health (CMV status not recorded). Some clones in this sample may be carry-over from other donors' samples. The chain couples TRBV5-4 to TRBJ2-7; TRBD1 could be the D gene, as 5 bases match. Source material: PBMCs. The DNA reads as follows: TGTGCCAGCAGCTTGAGTGGGGCGAGCGAGCAGTACTTC. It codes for CASSLSGASEQYF.